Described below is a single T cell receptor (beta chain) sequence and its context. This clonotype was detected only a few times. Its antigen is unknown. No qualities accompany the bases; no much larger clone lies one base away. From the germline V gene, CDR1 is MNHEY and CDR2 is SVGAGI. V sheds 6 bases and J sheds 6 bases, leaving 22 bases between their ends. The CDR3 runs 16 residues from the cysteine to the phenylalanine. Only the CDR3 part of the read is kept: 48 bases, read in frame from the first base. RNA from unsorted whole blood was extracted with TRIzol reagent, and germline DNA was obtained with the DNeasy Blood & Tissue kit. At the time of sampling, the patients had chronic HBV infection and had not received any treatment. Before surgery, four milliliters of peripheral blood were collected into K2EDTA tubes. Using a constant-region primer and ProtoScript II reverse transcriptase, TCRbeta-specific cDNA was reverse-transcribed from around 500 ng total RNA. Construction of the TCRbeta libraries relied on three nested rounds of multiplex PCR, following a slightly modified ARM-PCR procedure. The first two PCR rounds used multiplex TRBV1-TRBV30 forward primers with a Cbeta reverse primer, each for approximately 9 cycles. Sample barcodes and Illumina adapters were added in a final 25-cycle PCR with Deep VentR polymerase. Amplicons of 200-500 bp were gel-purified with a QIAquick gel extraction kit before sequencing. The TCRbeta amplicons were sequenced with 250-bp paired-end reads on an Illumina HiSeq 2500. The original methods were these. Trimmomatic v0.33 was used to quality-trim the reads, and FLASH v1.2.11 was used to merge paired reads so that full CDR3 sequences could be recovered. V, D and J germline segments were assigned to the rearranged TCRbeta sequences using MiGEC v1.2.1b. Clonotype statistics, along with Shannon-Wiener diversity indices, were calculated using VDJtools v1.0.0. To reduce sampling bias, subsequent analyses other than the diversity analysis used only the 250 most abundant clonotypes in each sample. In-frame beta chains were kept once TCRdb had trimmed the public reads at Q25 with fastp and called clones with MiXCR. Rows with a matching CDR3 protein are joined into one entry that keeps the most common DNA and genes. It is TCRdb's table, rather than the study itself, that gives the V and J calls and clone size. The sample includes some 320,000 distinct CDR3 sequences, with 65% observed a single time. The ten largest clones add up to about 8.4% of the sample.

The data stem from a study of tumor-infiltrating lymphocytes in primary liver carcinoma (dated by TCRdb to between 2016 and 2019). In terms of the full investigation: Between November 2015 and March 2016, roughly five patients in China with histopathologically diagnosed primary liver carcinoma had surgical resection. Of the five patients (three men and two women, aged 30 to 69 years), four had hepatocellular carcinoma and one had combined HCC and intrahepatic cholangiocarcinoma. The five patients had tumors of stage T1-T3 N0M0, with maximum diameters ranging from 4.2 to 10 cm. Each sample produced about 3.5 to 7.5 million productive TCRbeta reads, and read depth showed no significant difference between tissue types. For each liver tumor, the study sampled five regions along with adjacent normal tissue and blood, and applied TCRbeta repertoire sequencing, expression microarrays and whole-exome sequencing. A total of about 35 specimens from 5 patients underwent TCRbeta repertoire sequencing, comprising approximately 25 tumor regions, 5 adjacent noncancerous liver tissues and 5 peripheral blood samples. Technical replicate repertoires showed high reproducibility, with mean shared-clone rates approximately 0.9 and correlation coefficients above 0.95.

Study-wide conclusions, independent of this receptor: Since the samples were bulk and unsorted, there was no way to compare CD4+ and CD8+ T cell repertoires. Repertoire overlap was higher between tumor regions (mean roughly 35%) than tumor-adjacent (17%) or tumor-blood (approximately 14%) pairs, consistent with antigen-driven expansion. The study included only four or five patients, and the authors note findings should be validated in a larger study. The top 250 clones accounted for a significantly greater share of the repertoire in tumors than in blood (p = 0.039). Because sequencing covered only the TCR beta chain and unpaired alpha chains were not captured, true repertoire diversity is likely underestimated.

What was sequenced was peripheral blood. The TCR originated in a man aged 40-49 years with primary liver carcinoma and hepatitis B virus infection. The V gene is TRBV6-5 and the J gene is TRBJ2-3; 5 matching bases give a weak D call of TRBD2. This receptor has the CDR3 CASSLVSVYLADTQYF. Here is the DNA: TGTGCCAGCAGCCTCGTTTCGGTATACTTAGCGGATACGCAGTATTTT.